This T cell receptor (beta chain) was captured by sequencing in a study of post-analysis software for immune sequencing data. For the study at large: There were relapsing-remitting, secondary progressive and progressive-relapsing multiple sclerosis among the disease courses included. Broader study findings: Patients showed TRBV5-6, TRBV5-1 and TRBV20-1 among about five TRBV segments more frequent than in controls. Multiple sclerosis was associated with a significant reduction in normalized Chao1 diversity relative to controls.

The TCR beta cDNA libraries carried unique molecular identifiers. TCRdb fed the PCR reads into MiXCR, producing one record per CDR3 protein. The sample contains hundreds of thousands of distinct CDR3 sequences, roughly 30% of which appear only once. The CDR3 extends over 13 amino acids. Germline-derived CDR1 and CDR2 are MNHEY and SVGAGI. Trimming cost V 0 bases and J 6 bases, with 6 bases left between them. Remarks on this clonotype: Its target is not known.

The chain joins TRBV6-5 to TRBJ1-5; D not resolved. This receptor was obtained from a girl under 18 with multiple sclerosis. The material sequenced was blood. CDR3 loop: CASSYSGSQPQHF. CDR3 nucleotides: TGTGCCAGCAGTTACTCGGGATCTCAGCCCCAGCATTTT.